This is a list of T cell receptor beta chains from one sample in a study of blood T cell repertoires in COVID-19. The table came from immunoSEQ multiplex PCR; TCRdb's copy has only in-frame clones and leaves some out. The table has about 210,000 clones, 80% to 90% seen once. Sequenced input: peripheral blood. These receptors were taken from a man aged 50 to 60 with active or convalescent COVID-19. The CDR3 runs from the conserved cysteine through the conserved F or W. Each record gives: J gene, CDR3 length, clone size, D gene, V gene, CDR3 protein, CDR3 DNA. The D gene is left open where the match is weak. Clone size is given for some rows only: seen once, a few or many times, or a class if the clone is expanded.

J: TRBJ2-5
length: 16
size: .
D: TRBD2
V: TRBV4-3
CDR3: CASSPQVGGVGETQYF
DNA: TGCGCCAGCAGCCCCCAAGTCGGGGGGGTCGGTGAGACCCAGTACTTC

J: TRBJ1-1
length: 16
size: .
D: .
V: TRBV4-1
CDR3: CASSHDRQDWNTEAFF
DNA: TGCGCCAGCAGCCACGACCGACAGGATTGGAACACTGAAGCTTTCTTT

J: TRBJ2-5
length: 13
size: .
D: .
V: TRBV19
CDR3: CASTAQGQETQYF
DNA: TGTGCCAGTACCGCGCAGGGTCAAGAGACCCAGTACTTC

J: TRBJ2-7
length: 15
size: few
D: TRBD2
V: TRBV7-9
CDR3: CASSSPASGTYEQYF
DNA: TGTGCCAGCAGCTCCCCGGCTAGCGGGACCTACGAGCAGTACTTC

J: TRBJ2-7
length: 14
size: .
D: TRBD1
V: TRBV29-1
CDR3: CSVLPGTEVYEQYF
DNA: TGCAGCGTGCTTCCCGGGACAGAGGTTTACGAGCAGTACTTC

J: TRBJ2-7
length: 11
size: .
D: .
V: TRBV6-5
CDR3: CASSRLGEQYF
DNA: TGTGCCAGCAGTCGACTTGGCGAGCAGTACTTC

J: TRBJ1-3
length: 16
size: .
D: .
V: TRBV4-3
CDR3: CASSQEPGGAGNTIYF
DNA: TGCGCCAGCAGCCAAGAACCCGGCGGGGCAGGAAACACCATATATTTT

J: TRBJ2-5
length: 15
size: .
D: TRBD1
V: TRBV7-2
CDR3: CASTTGGIGQETQYF
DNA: TGTGCCAGCACCACAGGGGGCATTGGGCAAGAGACCCAGTACTTC

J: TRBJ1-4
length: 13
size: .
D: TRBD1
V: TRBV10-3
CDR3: CAIRDRVDEKLFF
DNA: TGTGCCATCAGGGACAGGGTTGATGAAAAACTGTTTTTT

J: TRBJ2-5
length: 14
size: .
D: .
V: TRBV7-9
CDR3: CASSLGADQETQYF
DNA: TGTGCCAGCAGCTTGGGGGCGGACCAAGAGACCCAGTACTTC

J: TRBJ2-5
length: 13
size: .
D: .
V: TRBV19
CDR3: CASSIGLRETQYF
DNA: TGTGCCAGTAGTATAGGGCTGAGGGAGACCCAGTACTTC

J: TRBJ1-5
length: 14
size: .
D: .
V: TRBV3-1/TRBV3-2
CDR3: CASSTGGRGQPQHF
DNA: TGTGCCAGCAGCACGGGGGGACGGGGACAGCCCCAGCATTTT

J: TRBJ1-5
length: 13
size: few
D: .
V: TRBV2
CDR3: CASTADGGQPQHF
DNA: TGTGCCAGCACTGCAGATGGAGGTCAGCCCCAGCATTTT

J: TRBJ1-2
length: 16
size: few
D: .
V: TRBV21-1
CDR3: CASKEGDTQGAYGYTF
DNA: TGTGCCAGCAAGGAGGGCGACACACAGGGGGCATATGGCTACACCTTC

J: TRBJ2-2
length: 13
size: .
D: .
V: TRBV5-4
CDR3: CASSLEEPGELFF
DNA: TGTGCCAGCAGCTTAGAGGAGCCCGGGGAGCTGTTTTTT

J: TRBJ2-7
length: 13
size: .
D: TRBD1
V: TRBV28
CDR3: CASTGQPAYEQYF
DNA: TGTGCCAGCACGGGACAGCCAGCCTACGAGCAGTACTTC

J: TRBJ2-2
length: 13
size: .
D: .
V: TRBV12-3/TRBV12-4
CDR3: CASSRSGTGELFF
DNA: TGTGCCAGCTCGAGGTCGGGCACCGGGGAGCTGTTTTTT

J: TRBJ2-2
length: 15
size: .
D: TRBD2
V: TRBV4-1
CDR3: CASSQETSGRGELFF
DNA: TGCGCCAGCAGCCAAGAGACTAGCGGGAGGGGGGAGCTGTTTTTT

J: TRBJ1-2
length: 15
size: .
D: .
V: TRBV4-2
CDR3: CASSQDPGGALGYTF
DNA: TGTGCCAGCAGCCAAGATCCAGGAGGGGCCCTTGGCTACACCTTC

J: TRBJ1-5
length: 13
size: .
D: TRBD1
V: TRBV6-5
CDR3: CASRPQGVQPQHF
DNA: TGTGCCAGCAGACCTCAGGGGGTTCAGCCCCAGCATTTT

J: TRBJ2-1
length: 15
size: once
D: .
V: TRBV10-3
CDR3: CAITSSEGSYNEQFF
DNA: TGTGCCATCACTTCGTCCGAGGGCTCCTACAATGAGCAGTTCTTC

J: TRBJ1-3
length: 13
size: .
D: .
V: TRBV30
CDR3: CAWRLQGGNTIYF
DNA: TGTGCCTGGAGGTTGCAGGGGGGAAACACCATATATTTT

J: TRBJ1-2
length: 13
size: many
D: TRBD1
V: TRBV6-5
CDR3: CASSPTGNYGYTF
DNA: TGTGCCAGCAGTCCGACAGGGAACTATGGCTACACCTTC

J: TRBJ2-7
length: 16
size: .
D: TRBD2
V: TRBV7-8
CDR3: CASSSGTSGTKGEQYF
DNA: TGTGCCAGCAGCTCCGGGACTAGCGGCACTAAGGGCGAGCAGTACTTC

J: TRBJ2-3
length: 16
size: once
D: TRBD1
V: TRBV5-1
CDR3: CASSLALTGISDTQYF
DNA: TGCGCCAGCAGCTTGGCCTTGACAGGGATTTCAGATACGCAGTATTTT

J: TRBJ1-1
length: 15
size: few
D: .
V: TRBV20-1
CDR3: CSASPDSALNTEAFF
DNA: TGCAGTGCTAGTCCCGACAGTGCCTTGAACACTGAAGCTTTCTTT

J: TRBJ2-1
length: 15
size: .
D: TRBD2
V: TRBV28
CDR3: CASRGRGGRGNEQFF
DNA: TGTGCCAGCAGAGGCCGTGGCGGGAGGGGCAATGAGCAGTTCTTC

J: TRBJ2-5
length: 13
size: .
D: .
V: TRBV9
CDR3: CASSVGLKETQYF
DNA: TGTGCCAGCAGCGTAGGTCTAAAAGAGACCCAGTACTTC

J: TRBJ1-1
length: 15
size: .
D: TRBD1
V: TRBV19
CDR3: CASSYFKGTGTEAFF
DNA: TGTGCCAGTAGTTACTTCAAGGGGACAGGGACTGAAGCTTTCTTT

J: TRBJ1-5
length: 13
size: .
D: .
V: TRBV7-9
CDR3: CASSLAYGQPQHF
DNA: TGTGCCAGCAGCTTAGCCTACGGTCAGCCCCAGCATTTT

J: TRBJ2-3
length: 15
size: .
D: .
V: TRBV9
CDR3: CASSPSQIPTDTQYF
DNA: TGTGCCAGCAGCCCGAGCCAAATACCCACAGATACGCAGTATTTT

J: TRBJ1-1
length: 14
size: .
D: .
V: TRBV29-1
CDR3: CSVDRGRVNTEAFF
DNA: TGCAGCGTTGACAGGGGACGAGTGAACACTGAAGCTTTCTTT

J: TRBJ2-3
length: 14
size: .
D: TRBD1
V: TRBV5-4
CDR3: CADAWDRGTDTQYF
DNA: TGTGCCGACGCCTGGGACAGGGGAACAGATACGCAGTATTTT

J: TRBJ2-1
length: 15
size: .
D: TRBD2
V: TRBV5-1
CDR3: CASSLAGVSYNEQFF
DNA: TGCGCCAGCAGTTTAGCGGGAGTCTCCTACAATGAGCAGTTCTTC

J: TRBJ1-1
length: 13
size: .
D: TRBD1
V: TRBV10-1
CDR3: CASRGQGATEAFF
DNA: TGCGCCAGCAGGGGACAGGGGGCCACTGAAGCTTTCTTT

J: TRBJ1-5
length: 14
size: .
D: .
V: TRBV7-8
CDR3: CASSSQGMDQPQHF
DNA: TGTGCCAGCAGTAGCCAGGGGATGGATCAGCCCCAGCATTTT

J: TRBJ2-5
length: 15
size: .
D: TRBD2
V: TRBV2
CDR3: CASKLLAGFEETQYF
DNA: TGTGCCAGCAAATTGTTAGCGGGATTCGAAGAGACCCAGTACTTC

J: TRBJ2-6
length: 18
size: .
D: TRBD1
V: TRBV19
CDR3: CASSVDRTGGAGANVLTF
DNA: TGTGCCAGTAGTGTAGACCGGACAGGGGGCGCTGGGGCCAACGTCCTGACTTTC

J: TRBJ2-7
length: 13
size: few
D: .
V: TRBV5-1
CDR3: CASSSDNSYEQYF
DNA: TGCGCCAGCAGCTCGGACAACTCCTACGAGCAGTACTTC

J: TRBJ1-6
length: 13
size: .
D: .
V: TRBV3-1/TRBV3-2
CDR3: CASSQELNSPLHF
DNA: TGTGCCAGCAGCCAAGAACTGAATTCACCCCTCCACTTT